This passage covers 5 T cell receptor beta chains from one sample sequenced in a study of Graves' ophthalmopathy and Graves' hyperthyroidism. The authors amplified TCR beta CDR3 regions, and they did so from RNA transcripts for repertoire sequencing. HTBI-primed first-round RT-PCR preceded second-round multiplex PCR. TCRdb passed the multiplex PCR reads through MiXCR, listing each CDR3 protein once. The sample has about 550,000 distinct CDR3 sequences, less than 45% seen once; the top ten hold around 4.6%. The specimen was peripheral blood or thyroid tissue (not recorded which). These receptors originate from an adult man with Graves' hyperthyroidism.

The J gene is TRBJ2-3, the V gene TRBV6-1; no firm D call. This CDR3 region has 14 residues. Trimming took off 6 bases at V and 0 bases at J, with 10 bases between the two ends. Germline V lookup: CDR1 MNHNS, CDR2 SASEGT. CDR3 sequence: CASRPMESTDTQYF. CDR3 bases: TGTGCCAGCAGGCCCATGGAGAGCACAGATACGCAGTATTTT.

The sample holds many counts of this clonotype. The rearrangement joins TRBV29-1 to TRBJ1-2; 7 nucleotides align to TRBD1. J gave up 3 bases and V 0 bases, and 10 bases lay outside the gene matches. This CDR3 has 16 residues. Germline V lookup: CDR1 SQVTM, CDR2 ANQGSEA. This CDR3 is CSVEEDRPSLYYGYTF. The CDR3 nucleotides read TGCAGCGTTGAAGAGGACAGGCCGTCGCTTTACTATGGCTACACCTTC.

Of note for this clonotype: A much larger clone lies a single base off, so this may be a read error. V and J are TRBV7-9 and TRBJ1-3, with D perhaps TRBD1 (6 bases). The germline gives CDR1 SEHNR, CDR2 FQNEAQ (reference sequence). This CDR3 contains 14 residues. The CDR3 DNA is TGTGCCTGCAGCTTGGACAGCTCTGGAAACACCATATATTTT. Amino acid sequence: CACSLDSSGNTIYF.

This clonotype was found many times. V usage is TRBV29-1 and J usage is TRBJ2-5; no definite D call. CDR3 length: 12 amino acids. V lost 3 bases to trimming and J lost 0 bases, with 5 bases between them. Per the germline V gene, CDR1 is SQVTM and CDR2 is ANQGSEA. The CDR3 region has the DNA TGCAGCGTTGAGGGCCACCAAGAGACCCAGTACTTC. Translated: CSVEGHQETQYF.

The rearrangement joins TRBV10-3 to TRBJ1-2; 10 nucleotides line up with TRBD1. CDR1 and CDR2 from the germline V gene are ENHRY and SYGVKD. The CDR3 sequence is 14 residues long. The V and J ends lost 5 bases and 7 bases, in that order; junction bases with no gene match: 7. The CDR3 bases are TGTGCCATCAGTCAGACAGGGGGCTATTTTGGCTACACCTTC. Translating it yields CAISQTGGYFGYTF.